Listed below are T cell receptor beta chains from one sample, sequenced in a study of cytomegalovirus exposure and HLA in healthy donors. Sequenced by immunoSEQ multiplex PCR; TCRdb stores in-frame clones only, minus some. The data contain 200,000 or so clones, 75% to 90% of them singletons. Sequenced material: PBMCs. These receptors originate from a man aged 35 to 55 in good health and CMV-seropositive. CDR3s include the opening cysteine and the closing phenylalanine or tryptophan. Fields, in order: D gene, J gene, clone size, V gene, CDR3 DNA, CDR3 protein. A D gene is named only where the DNA matches it firmly. Clone size is given for some rows only: seen once, a few or many times, or a class if the clone is expanded.

D gene: TRBD2; J gene: TRBJ2-5; clone size: NA; V gene: TRBV7-2; CDR3 DNA: TGTGCCAGCAGCATGACTAGCGGGGGTGGGGAGACCCAGTACTTC; CDR3 protein: CASSMTSGGGETQYF
D gene: NA; J gene: TRBJ2-3; clone size: few; V gene: TRBV5-5; CDR3 DNA: TGTGCCAGCAGCTTGGCCTTGCGGGGGCCGCGGGAAGTTAGCACAGATACGCAGTATTTT; CDR3 protein: CASSLALRGPREVSTDTQYF
D gene: NA; J gene: TRBJ2-7; clone size: once; V gene: TRBV5-6; CDR3 DNA: TGTGCCAGCAGCTGGGGGCCAGCCTACGAGCAGTACTTC; CDR3 protein: CASSWGPAYEQYF
D gene: NA; J gene: TRBJ1-2; clone size: once; V gene: TRBV29-1; CDR3 DNA: TGCAGCGTTGAAACAGGGTTGTATGGCTACACCTTC; CDR3 protein: CSVETGLYGYTF
D gene: NA; J gene: TRBJ2-1; clone size: NA; V gene: TRBV7-9; CDR3 DNA: TGTGCCAGCAGCTTAGGGACACCTTACAATGAGCAGTTCTTC; CDR3 protein: CASSLGTPYNEQFF
D gene: TRBD2; J gene: TRBJ2-7; clone size: NA; V gene: TRBV7-8; CDR3 DNA: TGTGCCAGCAGCCTCCTAGCGGAAGCCTACGAGCAGTACTTC; CDR3 protein: CASSLLAEAYEQYF
D gene: TRBD1; J gene: TRBJ2-5; clone size: NA; V gene: TRBV18; CDR3 DNA: TGTGCCAGCTCACCACCGTCGACAGGGAAACAGACCCAGTACTTC; CDR3 protein: CASSPPSTGKQTQYF
D gene: TRBD1; J gene: TRBJ1-5; clone size: NA; V gene: TRBV19; CDR3 DNA: TGTGCCAGTAGTATAGTAAGCGGACAGGGATATCAGCCCCAGCATTTT; CDR3 protein: CASSIVSGQGYQPQHF
D gene: NA; J gene: TRBJ2-3; clone size: NA; V gene: TRBV7-8; CDR3 DNA: TGTGCCAGCAGCTTCCTTCCCAGCACAGATACGCAGTATTTT; CDR3 protein: CASSFLPSTDTQYF
D gene: NA; J gene: TRBJ2-1; clone size: once; V gene: TRBV12-2; CDR3 DNA: TGTGCAGGCCAACAACGCTACAATGAGCAGTTCTTC; CDR3 protein: CAGQQRYNEQFF
D gene: TRBD1; J gene: TRBJ2-7; clone size: NA; V gene: TRBV6-5; CDR3 DNA: TGTGCCAGCAGTACCCCTGGGCAGGGGGCTTACGAGCAGTACTTC; CDR3 protein: CASSTPGQGAYEQYF
D gene: NA; J gene: TRBJ1-1; clone size: NA; V gene: TRBV6-5; CDR3 DNA: TGTGCCAGCAGTTCCCCTTGGGACATAACGAACACTGAAGCTTTCTTT; CDR3 protein: CASSSPWDITNTEAFF
D gene: NA; J gene: TRBJ2-7; clone size: NA; V gene: TRBV27; CDR3 DNA: TGTGCCAGCAGTCCCCCAAGGTCGGACTTAACCTACGAGCAGTACTTC; CDR3 protein: CASSPPRSDLTYEQYF
D gene: TRBD2; J gene: TRBJ2-7; clone size: NA; V gene: TRBV7-2; CDR3 DNA: TGTGCTAGCAGCCCCGGGGGGGGACACGAGCAGTACTTC; CDR3 protein: CASSPGGGHEQYF
D gene: NA; J gene: TRBJ2-1; clone size: NA; V gene: TRBV5-6; CDR3 DNA: TGTGCCAGCAGCTTGTACAGGCTGGCGTCCGATGAGCAGTTCTTC; CDR3 protein: CASSLYRLASDEQFF
D gene: TRBD2; J gene: TRBJ2-2; clone size: NA; V gene: TRBV10-3; CDR3 DNA: TGTGCCATCAGAACCCTAACTAGCGGCAACACCCCGGGAACCGGGGAGCTGTTTTTT; CDR3 protein: CAIRTLTSGNTPGTGELFF
D gene: NA; J gene: TRBJ2-3; clone size: few; V gene: TRBV29-1; CDR3 DNA: TGCAGCGTTGAAGTGGCCGCGGGTACGCAGTATTTT; CDR3 protein: CSVEVAAGTQYF
D gene: NA; J gene: TRBJ2-7; clone size: NA; V gene: TRBV30; CDR3 DNA: TGTGCCTGGGAACCCCTGGCGGGGGAGCAGTACTTC; CDR3 protein: CAWEPLAGEQYF
D gene: NA; J gene: TRBJ2-7; clone size: NA; V gene: TRBV11-2; CDR3 DNA: TGTGCCAGCAGCTTAGATCTAGGGACATATCCCTACGAGCAGTACTTC; CDR3 protein: CASSLDLGTYPYEQYF
D gene: TRBD2; J gene: TRBJ2-4; clone size: NA; V gene: TRBV25-1; CDR3 DNA: TGTGCCAGCAGTGAAGGGGGGGGAGGGTCCGCCAAAAACATTCAGTACTTC; CDR3 protein: CASSEGGGGSAKNIQYF
D gene: NA; J gene: TRBJ2-7; clone size: few; V gene: TRBV5-8; CDR3 DNA: TGTGCCAGCCGCCTTGCGGCGGGTACCTACGAGCAGTACTTC; CDR3 protein: CASRLAAGTYEQYF
D gene: NA; J gene: TRBJ1-1; clone size: NA; V gene: TRBV28; CDR3 DNA: TGTGCCAGCAGTTTTTCTGCTGAAGCTTTCTTT; CDR3 protein: CASSFSAEAFF
D gene: TRBD2; J gene: TRBJ2-7; clone size: NA; V gene: TRBV7-2; CDR3 DNA: TGTGCCAGCAGCTTATCGGGGGGGCCCCTCGAGCAGTACTTC; CDR3 protein: CASSLSGGPLEQYF
D gene: NA; J gene: TRBJ1-1; clone size: NA; V gene: TRBV5-8; CDR3 DNA: TGTGCCAGCAGCTTGGGGCAGGCCGCCCCATCTACTGAAGCTTTCTTT; CDR3 protein: CASSLGQAAPSTEAFF
D gene: NA; J gene: TRBJ2-5; clone size: few; V gene: TRBV7-8; CDR3 DNA: TGTGCCAGCAGCTTAACTGTTGAGAGAGGGGAGACCCAGTACTTC; CDR3 protein: CASSLTVERGETQYF
D gene: TRBD1; J gene: TRBJ1-3; clone size: NA; V gene: TRBV27; CDR3 DNA: TGTGCCAGCAGCAGACAGGGGGGAAACACCATATATTTT; CDR3 protein: CASSRQGGNTIYF
D gene: TRBD1; J gene: TRBJ2-3; clone size: NA; V gene: TRBV10-1; CDR3 DNA: TGCGCCAGCAGTGATAACAGGGGGGATACGCAGTATTTT; CDR3 protein: CASSDNRGDTQYF
D gene: NA; J gene: TRBJ2-3; clone size: once; V gene: TRBV5-4; CDR3 DNA: TGTGCCAGCAGCTTGCGGCAGGGGCCTATCAGCCTCACAGATACGCAGTATTTT; CDR3 protein: CASSLRQGPISLTDTQYF
D gene: NA; J gene: TRBJ1-5; clone size: NA; V gene: TRBV5-8; CDR3 DNA: TGTGCCAGCAGCTTGGGGGGCACCGTAGGGCCCCAGCATTTT; CDR3 protein: CASSLGGTVGPQHF
D gene: TRBD2; J gene: TRBJ2-7; clone size: few; V gene: TRBV10-2; CDR3 DNA: TGCGCCAGCATAAAGGGACTAATGGGGGACGAGCAGTACTTC; CDR3 protein: CASIKGLMGDEQYF
D gene: NA; J gene: TRBJ1-1; clone size: NA; V gene: TRBV9; CDR3 DNA: TGTGCCAGCAGCGTTCAGGCTTCAGGGAGGGGAAGCACTGAAGCTTTCTTT; CDR3 protein: CASSVQASGRGSTEAFF
D gene: NA; J gene: TRBJ2-5; clone size: NA; V gene: TRBV5-4; CDR3 DNA: TGTGCCAGCAGCGCCGGAGGTGGGGTGGAGACCCAGTACTTC; CDR3 protein: CASSAGGGVETQYF
D gene: NA; J gene: TRBJ1-1; clone size: NA; V gene: TRBV11-2; CDR3 DNA: TGTGCCAGCAGCTTAGGGGGGGACACTGAAGCTTTCTTT; CDR3 protein: CASSLGGDTEAFF